The clone carrying this T cell receptor beta chain was picked up a small number of times. Its target is not known. Unique molecular identifiers tagged the TCR beta cDNA libraries. Once roughly 0.85 to 11 million T cells were used, some 500,000 cDNA molecules resulted. TCRdb itself ran the PCR reads through MiXCR, one entry per CDR3 protein. The data contain about 200,000 distinct CDR3 sequences, around 30% of them seen just once; the ten biggest clones take up nearly 3.5%. Germline V gene sequence: CDR1 SEHNR, CDR2 FQNEAQ (reference sequence). There are 15 residues in the CDR3. Trimming removed 7 bases from V and 2 bases from J, with 12 bases in between. The sample originates from a study of post-analysis software for immune sequencing data. Study background: Relapsing-remitting, secondary progressive and progressive-relapsing multiple sclerosis were all included among the disease courses. General study points: Five or six TRBV segments appeared more often in patients than in controls, and TRBV5-6, TRBV5-1 and TRBV20-1 were among these.

Sequencing input: blood. This clonotype was sampled from a girl aged 2-17 years with multiple sclerosis. V is TRBV7-9 and J is TRBJ2-6; D ambiguous. Here the CDR3 DNA reads TGTGCCAGCAACACTCGGTCGGCTGGGGCCAACGTCCTGACTTTC. This sequence encodes CASNTRSAGANVLTF.